This T cell receptor (beta chain) came from a study of shared clonotypes between healthy human individuals. About the study: A donor's plate count was three for CD4 naive and three for CD4 memory; CD8 naive had two and CD8 memory one. Findings of the study overall: A reduction in generation probabilities was seen for non-shared clonotypes relative to those shared by all four donors.

Memory CD4+ cells were the fraction left after CD45RA+ naive selection. For this clone: Its antigen is as yet unknown.

Sorted-subset replicate PCR reactions were performed with about 190 ng DNA, corresponding to roughly 29,000 T cell genomes. Produced via immunoSEQ multiplex PCR; TCRdb's table is partial and in-frame only. The table shows some 2 million clones, with roughly 95% occurring only once. The clonotype originates from a man younger than 35 in good health. The sequenced sample was naive CD4+ T cells sorted from blood. Subset denoted: CD45RA+ positively selected.

The CDR3 region has the DNA TGCAGCGTTTTCCTTCCGGGACATCCCGGGCAGTACTTC. It translates to CSVFLPGHPGQYF. V and J are TRBV29-1 and TRBJ2-7; weak D call: TRBD1 (6 bases). Germline V lookup: CDR1 SQVTM, CDR2 ANQGSEA. The V end was cut by 5 bases, the J end by 9 bases, with 20 bases between. This CDR3 is 13 amino acids long.